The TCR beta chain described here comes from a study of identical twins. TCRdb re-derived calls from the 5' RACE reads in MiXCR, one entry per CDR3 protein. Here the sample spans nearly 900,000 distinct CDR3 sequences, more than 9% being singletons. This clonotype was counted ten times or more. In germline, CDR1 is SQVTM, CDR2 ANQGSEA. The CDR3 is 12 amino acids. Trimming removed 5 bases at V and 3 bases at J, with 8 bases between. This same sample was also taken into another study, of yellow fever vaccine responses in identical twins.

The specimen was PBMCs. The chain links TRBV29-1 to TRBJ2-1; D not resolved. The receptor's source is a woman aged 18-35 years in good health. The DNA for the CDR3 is TGCAGCGTTTGGGAAATCTACAATGAGCAGTTCTTC. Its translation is CSVWEIYNEQFF.